The 26 T cell receptor beta chains below were found in one sample sequenced in a study of cytomegalovirus exposure and HLA in healthy donors. The PCR used 60 Vbeta and 13 Jbeta primers. Libraries were prepared by immunoSEQ multiplex PCR; TCRdb keeps only in-frame clonotypes and omits some of them. The data hold under 200,000 clones, with about 86% observed a single time. Sequences were obtained from PBMCs. The receptors stem from a woman in her late teens or twenties in good health and CMV-seronegative.

The chain carries TRBV25-1 and TRBJ1-5, with D hard to call. The length of the CDR3 is 13 residues. CDR1 MGHDK and CDR2 SYGVNS come from the germline V gene. Trimming cost V 3 bases and J 0 bases, with 3 bases left between them. Here the CDR3 reads CASSDHSNQPQHF. The CDR3 DNA follows: TGTGCCAGCAGTGACCATAGCAATCAGCCCCAGCATTTT.

The chain has TRBV5-8 and TRBJ2-5; 7 nucleotides align to TRBD2. In germline, CDR1 is SGHTS, CDR2 YDEGEE. The CDR3 contains 15 residues. Trimming removed 0 bases from V and 5 bases from J; junction bases left unmatched: 7. In DNA, the CDR3 is TGTGCCAGCAGCTTGGGTAAAAGCGGGACGGAGACCCAGTACTTC. This gives the protein CASSLGKSGTETQYF. Full variable domain (outside the CDR3, taken from reference TRBV5-8 and TRBJ2-5): EAGVTQSPTHLIKTRGQQATLRCSPISGHTSVYWYQQALGLGLQFLLWYDEGEERNRGNFPPRFSGRQFPNYSSELNVNALELEDSALYLCASSLGKSGTETQYFGPGTRLLVL.

The chain has TRBV29-1 and TRBJ2-2; a weak D match, TRBD1 (5 bases). V lost 7 bases and J lost 2, with 8 bases in between. This CDR3 contains 12 residues. Looked up from germline, CDR1 is SQVTM and CDR2 is ANQGSEA. CDR3 in amino acids: CSGQGNTGELFF. CDR3 coding DNA: TGCAGCGGCCAGGGAAACACCGGGGAGCTGTTTTTT.

Points on this clone: The sample holds other DNA sequences that translate to the same CDR3. The rearrangement links TRBV27 to TRBJ2-2; D is unresolved. Trimming took 3 bases from V and 2 from J, leaving 4 bases between them. CDR1 MNHEY and CDR2 SMNVEV come from the germline V gene (reference sequence). CDR3 length equals 13 residues. CDR3 coding DNA: TGTGCCAGCAGTTTTTCTAACACCGGGGAGCTGTTTTTT. It yields the protein CASSFSNTGELFF.

The V call is TRBV2, the J call TRBJ2-7; 9 nucleotides agree with TRBD1. The CDR3 has 15 amino acids. Germline V lookup: CDR1 SNHLY, CDR2 FYNNEI. Trimming took 4 bases from V and 2 from J; bases not matched to a gene: 6. The CDR3 DNA follows: TGTGCCAGCAGTGGCCGGGACAGGGAACCCTACGAGCAGTACTTC. It encodes CASSGRDREPYEQYF. Complete variable domain (other parts from reference TRBV2 and TRBJ2-7): EPEVTQTPSHQVTQMGQEVILRCVPISNHLYFYWYRQILGQKVEFLVSFYNNEISEKSEIFDDQFSVERPDGSNFTLKIRSTKLEDSAMYFCASSGRDREPYEQYFGPGTRLTVT.

The rearrangement links TRBV18 to TRBJ2-5; TRBD1 matches at 8 bases. V lost 3 bases, J lost 5 bases, and 14 bases stayed unmatched. Germline CDR1 KGHSH, CDR2 LQKENI. This CDR3 region has 17 residues. The CDR3 nucleotides are TGTGCCAGCTCACCGAAAGCCGGACAGGGAGGAGGGGAGACCCAGTACTTC. Amino acids: CASSPKAGQGGGETQYF.

This clone has just a few counts. CDR3 region: CASSPLQGSNEKLFF. CDR3 DNA: TGTGCCAGCAGCCCATTACAGGGATCTAATGAAAAACTGTTTTTT. The chain has TRBV5-5 and TRBJ1-4, with a tentative D call TRBD1 (6 bases). This CDR3 is built from 15 residues. Germline loops: CDR1 SGHKS, CDR2 YYEKEE (reference sequence). Trimming left V 4 bases short and J 3 bases short, with 13 bases between.

This clone was seen just once. V usage is TRBV5-6 and J usage is TRBJ1-1; tentatively, D is TRBD1 (6 bases). The V and J ends lost 0 bases and 1 base respectively, with 13 bases between them. The CDR3 contains 16 residues. CDR1 is SGHDT and CDR2 is YYEEEE in the germline V gene. This CDR3 reads CASSLVWGQRNTEAFF. The CDR3 region has the DNA TGTGCCAGCAGCTTGGTATGGGGGCAAAGGAACACTGAAGCTTTCTTT.

The J gene is TRBJ2-7, the V gene TRBV10-2, with D tentatively TRBD2 (6 bases). Per the germline V gene, CDR1 is WSHSY and CDR2 is SAAADI. The V and J ends lost 7 bases and 6 bases respectively, with 10 bases between them. The CDR3 runs 11 residues. CDR3 DNA: TGCGCCAGCATGAGGGAGGCCGAGCAGTACTTC. This encodes CASMREAEQYF.

The V call is TRBV6-1, the J call TRBJ2-7; 9 nucleotides align to TRBD2. Germline V gene sequence: CDR1 MNHNS, CDR2 SASEGT. V was clipped by 4 bases and J by 0 bases; unmatched bases: 4. The CDR3 spans 15 residues. In nucleotides, the CDR3 is TGTGCCAGCAGTGGAACTAGCGGGTTCTCCTACGAGCAGTACTTC. As protein: CASSGTSGFSYEQYF.

J is TRBJ2-1 and V is TRBV19; the match to TRBD1 covers 8 bases. The germline CDR1 and CDR2 sequences are LNHDA and SQIVND (reference sequence). The J segment lost 1 base and the V segment lost 2 bases, leaving 4 bases of the junction unmatched. The CDR3 runs 16 residues. This CDR3 reads CASSIIGQGSYNEQFF. The CDR3, as DNA: TGTGCCAGTAGTATAATTGGACAGGGATCCTACAATGAGCAGTTCTTC.

The V call is TRBV2, the J call TRBJ2-7; D might be TRBD2 (6 bases). Per the germline V gene, CDR1 is SNHLY and CDR2 is FYNNEI. V dropped 3 bases and J dropped 0 bases, with 9 bases sitting between them. The CDR3 totals 14 residues. The CDR3 nucleotides read TGTGCCAGCAGTGAGTTGCGGGGCTCCTACGAGCAGTACTTC. As protein: CASSELRGSYEQYF.

V is TRBV5-1 and J is TRBJ1-3, with a weak D call TRBD1 (6 bases). V was clipped by 0 bases and J by 4 bases, with 11 bases between them. The length of the CDR3 is 15 residues. Germline CDR1 and CDR2: SGHRS and YFSETQ. CDR3 bases: TGCGCCAGCAGCTTGGAGCAGGGGCGCGGAAACACCATATATTTT. Translated: CASSLEQGRGNTIYF.

The chain is built from TRBV28 and TRBJ1-4; no definite D call. The length of the CDR3 is 12 residues. Trimming took 7 bases from V and 6 from J, leaving 9 bases between them. Germline lookup yields CDR1 MDHEN and CDR2 SYDVKM. The CDR3 bases are TGTGCCAGCAAAGAACGGGATGAAAAACTGTTTTTT. Its translation: CASKERDEKLFF.

The rearrangement links TRBV6-6 to TRBJ2-7, with TRBD2 matching over 13 bases. CDR1 MNHNY and CDR2 SVGAGI come from the germline V gene (reference sequence). The CDR3 loop spans 14 amino acids. V lost 6 bases to trimming and J lost 3 bases; unmatched junction nucleotides: 2. CDR3 coding DNA: TGTGCCAGCAGATGGACTAGCGGGAGCTACGAGCAGTACTTC. This gives the protein CASRWTSGSYEQYF.

The chain couples TRBV6-1 to TRBJ1-5, with D perhaps matching TRBD1 (5 bases). This CDR3 has 15 residues. V lost 3 bases, J lost 1 base, and 10 bases lay in between. In germline, CDR1 is MNHNS, CDR2 SASEGT. For the CDR3, the DNA is TGTGCCAGCAGTGACAGGGCCGGGAGCAATCAGCCCCAGCATTTT. It specifies CASSDRAGSNQPQHF.

V gene TRBV5-1 combines with J gene TRBJ2-3, with D maybe TRBD1 (6 bases). Germline CDR1 is SGHRS and CDR2 is YFSETQ. Trimming shortened V by 2 bases and J by 0 bases, and 10 bases separated the two germline ends. The CDR3 runs to 15 residues. The CDR3 nucleotides are TGCGCCAGCAGCTTCCAAACAGGGAGCACAGATACGCAGTATTTT. Protein sequence: CASSFQTGSTDTQYF.

The chain uses TRBV7-2 and TRBJ2-1, with a possible D match to TRBD2 (6 bases). The CDR3 sequence is 13 residues long. The V gene's germline CDR1 is SGHTA and CDR2 FQGNSA. V lost 2 bases to trimming and J lost 5 bases, with 7 bases between them. CDR3 loop: CASSLIADNEQFF. In DNA, the CDR3 is TGTGCCAGCAGCTTAATAGCGGACAATGAGCAGTTCTTC.

V is TRBV30 and J is TRBJ2-7, with 7 bases aligning to TRBD1. Germline V gene data show CDR1 as GTSNPN and CDR2 as SVGIG (reference sequence). V trimming: 0 bases; J trimming: 4 bases; junction bases outside the gene matches: 0. The CDR3 consists of 12 residues. The chain's CDR3 is CAWSVQGYEQYF. Written as DNA, the CDR3 is TGTGCCTGGAGTGTACAGGGGTACGAGCAGTACTTC.

In this sample, this clone turned up once. V and J are TRBV5-1 and TRBJ2-5; a possible D gene is TRBD2 (7 bases). V was pared by 2 bases and J by 5 bases, with 16 bases between. Germline assignment: CDR1 SGHRS and CDR2 YFSETQ. The CDR3 has 15 residues. CDR3: CASSLGQPGGETQYF. CDR3 DNA: TGCGCCAGCAGCTTAGGACAGCCCGGGGGGGAGACCCAGTACTTC.

The chain couples TRBV4-1 to TRBJ2-5, with 8 bases matching TRBD2. V lost 4 bases and J lost 2; bases outside the gene matches: 15. This CDR3 has 18 residues. Germline CDR1 MGHRA, CDR2 YSYEKL. CDR3: CASSLYYGSGVGQETQYF. The DNA of the CDR3 is TGCGCCAGCAGCCTATACTACGGTAGCGGGGTGGGTCAAGAGACCCAGTACTTC.

The gene calls are TRBV19 and TRBJ2-7; D gene ambiguous. The CDR3 has 17 residues. V gave up 1 base and J gave up 2 bases, with 18 bases separating them. Germline V gene lookup returns CDR1 LNHDA and CDR2 SQIVND (reference sequence). Here the CDR3 reads CASSIVFTTGGTYEQYF. Here the CDR3 DNA reads TGTGCCAGTAGTATAGTTTTCACGACCGGCGGAACCTACGAGCAGTACTTC.

This clone has more than one count but fewer than ten. This rearrangement joins TRBV6-5 to TRBJ2-7; possible D gene TRBD2, 6 bases. The CDR3 runs 12 residues. The germline V and J ends were trimmed by 6 bases and 2 bases, with 8 bases remaining between them. Per the germline V gene, CDR1 is MNHEY and CDR2 is SVGAGI. CDR3 in amino acids: CASREGPYEQYF. The DNA for the CDR3 is TGTGCCAGCAGGGAGGGACCCTACGAGCAGTACTTC.

The chain uses TRBV27 and TRBJ2-1, with D unclear. Germline CDR1 is MNHEY and CDR2 is SMNVEV (reference sequence). V shed 5 bases and J shed 5 bases, with 13 bases lying between them. The CDR3 sequence is 14 residues long. CDR3 bases: TGTGCCAGCAGTCCCGGTGTCATCAACAATGAGCAGTTCTTC. Protein: CASSPGVINNEQFF.

This clone was counted a single time. The chain is built from TRBV28 and TRBJ1-2; D call uncertain. The CDR3 length is 13 residues. Germline CDR1 and CDR2: MDHEN and SYDVKM. V was shortened by 7 bases and J by 4 bases, with 13 bases between the two germline ends. The CDR3 DNA sequence: TGTGCCAGCACCCCTAGCGAACTCTATGGCTACACCTTC. Translation gives CASTPSELYGYTF.

J is TRBJ2-7 and V is TRBV2, with a tentative D call TRBD2 (7 bases). Germline lookup yields CDR1 SNHLY and CDR2 FYNNEI. The CDR3 is 15 residues long. The V gene lost 1 base and the J gene lost 2 bases, with 12 bases spanning the gap. In DNA form, the CDR3 reads TGTGCCAGCAGTGAAGACGGGGGGCGCCCCTACGAGCAGTACTTC. It specifies CASSEDGGRPYEQYF.